This is a list of T cell receptor beta chains from one sample in a study of T cells in localized non-small cell lung cancer. The assay was immunoSEQ multiplex PCR, and TCRdb's table has in-frame clones only and misses some. The sample holds about 25,000 clones, around 88% seen once. The starting material was peripheral blood mononuclear cells, obtained before any cancer treatment. These receptors were collected from a woman aged 35 to 70 with stage III lung adenocarcinoma. Each CDR3 is given with its conserved first and last residue. D genes are given only for firm matches. Size tells how often a clone was seen (once, few, many) or the class of an expanded clone, and some rows leave it out.

D gene	V gene	clone size	J gene	CDR3 protein	CDR3 DNA
.	TRBV29-1	.	TRBJ2-7	CSVETARTYEQYF	TGCAGCGTTGAGACAGCGAGAACCTACGAGCAGTACTTC
.	TRBV7-2	.	TRBJ2-3	CASRLRTDTQYF	TGTGCCAGCAGACTTCGCACAGATACGCAGTATTTT
.	TRBV12-5	.	TRBJ2-1	CASGLTIGPAYNEQFF	TGTGCTAGTGGTTTGACGATCGGGCCAGCCTACAATGAGCAGTTCTTC
TRBD2	TRBV11-2	.	TRBJ2-3	CASSSPDGLAGGDTQYF	TGTGCCAGCAGCTCTCCCGATGGACTAGCGGGGGGAGATACGCAGTATTTT
.	TRBV11-2	.	TRBJ1-1	CASSLDLLGETEAFF	TGTGCCAGCAGCTTAGATCTGCTAGGGGAGACTGAAGCTTTCTTT
.	TRBV7-9	.	TRBJ2-1	CASSSGLYNEQFF	TGTGCCAGCAGCTCGGGACTCTACAATGAGCAGTTCTTC
.	TRBV2	.	TRBJ1-3	CASSGPGNTIYF	TGTGCCAGCAGTGGGCCTGGAAACACCATATATTTT
.	TRBV6-4	.	TRBJ1-3	CASSGFPTRFPSGNTIYF	TGTGCCAGCAGTGGATTTCCGACGAGATTTCCCTCTGGAAACACCATATATTTT
TRBD1	TRBV18	.	TRBJ1-1	CASSELGQGAANTEAFF	TGTGCCAGCTCGGAGCTGGGGCAGGGGGCGGCCAACACTGAAGCTTTCTTT
TRBD2	TRBV9	few	TRBJ2-3	CASSVGGSGGGTDTQYF	TGTGCCAGCAGCGTCGGAGGTTCGGGAGGGGGCACAGATACGCAGTATTTT
.	TRBV4-3	.	TRBJ1-6	CASSQTNNSPLHF	TGCGCCAGCAGCCAAACGAATAATTCACCCCTCCACTTT